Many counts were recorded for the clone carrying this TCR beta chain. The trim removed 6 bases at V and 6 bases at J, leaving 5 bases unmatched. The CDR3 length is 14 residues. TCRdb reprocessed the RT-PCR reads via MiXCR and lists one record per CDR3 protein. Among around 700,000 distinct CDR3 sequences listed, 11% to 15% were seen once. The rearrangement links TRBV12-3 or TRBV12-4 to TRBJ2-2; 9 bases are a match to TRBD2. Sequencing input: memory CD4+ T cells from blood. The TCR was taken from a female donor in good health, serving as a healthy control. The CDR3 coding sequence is TGTGCCAGCAGCCAAGCGGGGGGTGCCGGGGAGCTGTTTTTT. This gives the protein CASSQAGGAGELFF.